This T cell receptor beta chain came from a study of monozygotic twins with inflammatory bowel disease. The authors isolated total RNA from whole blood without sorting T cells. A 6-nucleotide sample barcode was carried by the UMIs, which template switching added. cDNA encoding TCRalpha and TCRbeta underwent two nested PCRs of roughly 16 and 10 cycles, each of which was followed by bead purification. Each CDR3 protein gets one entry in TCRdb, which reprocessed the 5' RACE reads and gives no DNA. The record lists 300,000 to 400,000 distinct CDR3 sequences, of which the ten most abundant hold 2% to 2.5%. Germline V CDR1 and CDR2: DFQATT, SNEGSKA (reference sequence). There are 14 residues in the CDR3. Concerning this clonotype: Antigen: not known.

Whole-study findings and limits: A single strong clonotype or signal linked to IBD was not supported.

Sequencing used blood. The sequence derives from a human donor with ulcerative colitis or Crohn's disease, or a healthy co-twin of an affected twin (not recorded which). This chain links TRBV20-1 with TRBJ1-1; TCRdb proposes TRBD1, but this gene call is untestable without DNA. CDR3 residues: CSARVPTGNTEAFF.